At least ten counts were recorded for the clone carrying this TCR beta chain. What it recognizes is unknown. There are 16 residues in the CDR3. The trim removed 2 bases at V and 3 bases at J, leaving 6 bases unmatched. Using its own MiXCR run on the reads, TCRdb lists one record per CDR3 protein. The repertoire consists of a few hundred thousand distinct CDR3 sequences, with approximately 9.2% occurring once and the leading ten covering roughly 15%. The sample is drawn from a study of T cell repertoires in cytomegalovirus infection. General study findings and limits: Dominating the ex vivo response were TCR beta clonotypes that were CMV-specific and HLA-C-restricted.

Sequenced: PBMCs. V and J are TRBV12-3 or TRBV12-4 and TRBJ1-5; 8 bases match TRBD1. This clonotype was sampled from a human donor in good health (CMV status not recorded). Some clones in this sample may be carry-over from other donors' samples. The DNA of the CDR3 is TGTGCCAGCAGTTTATCCGCAGGGGGCATCAATCAGCCCCAGCATTTT. As protein: CASSLSAGGINQPQHF.